This T cell receptor beta chain was captured in a study of cytomegalovirus exposure and HLA in healthy donors. Broader study findings: Later analysis identified several of the most significant clusters that appeared linked to common viral pathogens. The number of N-insertions in an Asian-associated ancestry cluster was reportedly below the approximately 680-donor mean in a later analysis.

The V gene lost 4 bases and the J gene lost 2 bases, with 8 bases spanning the gap. This CDR3 spans 12 amino acids. CDR1 is SQVTM and CDR2 is ANQGSEA in the germline V gene. Nominal health characterized the donors when sampled, though unrecorded immune exposures were likely. In the PCR, 60 Vbeta and 13 Jbeta primers were used. Here immunoSEQ multiplex PCR was the method, and the copy in TCRdb shows in-frame clones only, minus some. The top ten hold roughly 4% of the sample, which has some 97,000 clones, approximately 80% seen once. Turning to this clone: What it recognizes is unknown.

This chain uses TRBV29-1 with TRBJ1-1, with D possibly being TRBD1 (5 bases). This receptor was taken from a female donor in good health and CMV-seropositive. Sequencing was done on a sample of PBMCs. CDR3 nucleotides: TGCAGCGTTGGAGGGACTAACACTGAAGCTTTCTTT. It encodes CSVGGTNTEAFF.